This T cell receptor (beta chain) was profiled in a study of cytomegalovirus exposure and HLA in healthy donors. General study findings and limits: Reports indicated that the classifier achieved high specificity and sensitivity in diagnosing cytomegalovirus status.

Amplification used 60 Vbeta primers and 13 Jbeta primers. The repertoire was sequenced with immunoSEQ multiplex PCR; TCRdb's copy has only in-frame clones and lacks some. The repertoire holds 98,000 or so clones, about four fifths seen once, with 7% to 10% in the top ten. In regard to this clone: Its antigen is not identified.

There are 16 residues in the CDR3. Germline V gene lookup returns CDR1 SGHRS and CDR2 YFSETQ. Between the trimmed V and J ends, which lost 4 bases and 1 base, there was a span of 17 bases. The sequence was collected from a human donor in good health. The sequencing sample was made of PBMCs. J is TRBJ1-1 and V is TRBV5-1; a possible D gene is TRBD1 (5 bases). The CDR3 loop reads CASSRVKGTKNTEAFF. The CDR3, as DNA: TGCGCCAGCAGCCGCGTGAAAGGGACTAAGAACACTGAAGCTTTCTTT.